This T cell receptor (beta chain) derives from a study of long-term antiretroviral therapy in people with HIV (dated by TCRdb to the early 2020s). With respect to the entire study: The earliest samples were collected roughly a decade before the 2015 WHO recommendation for immediate ART, at a time when ART was usually postponed until CD4 counts fell. Whether ART initiation and durable HIV suppression were associated with changes in peripheral blood TRB repertoire composition and diversity was tested in a retrospective serial study. A total of around 190 cryopreserved PBMC samples came from 25 to 30 adults with confirmed HIV infection and were collected serially over a mean of approximately 6 years (range 1-12). Among the approximately 30 participants with HIV, eleven to twelve were female. No cross-contamination during QIAcube processing turned up in test extractions that ran a monoclonal T-cell line alongside 30 to 35 polyclonal samples.

Summary of the overall study and its limitations: The samples were dated from about 2003 to 2017, and the ART regimens that were used may be less effective than current ART regimens. Starting ART was linked to a significant rise in TRB diversity, yet even after long-term ART the diversity remained significantly lower than in transplant donor controls. The repertoire was dominated across all time points by expanded TRB clones identified before ART initiation, although this dominance was seen to fluctuate and to decrease in many PLHIV after ART. Inferences about post-ART repertoire changes are limited because no data were available on ART adherence, viral resistance or therapy changes. Limited PBMC availability meant only the TCR beta chain was sequenced, without alpha chain pairing. Unsorted PBMC were profiled instead of sorted CD4+ and CD8+ T cells because pre-ART samples had limited cell numbers. Narrower CDR3 length ranges were observed in HIV repertoires than in controls, and an antigen-experienced repertoire with only a slight naive shift after ART was suggested by the network structure.

Sequencing of the TRB variable region was done with the immunoSEQ hsTCRB v3.0 assay at survey level resolution. The target sequencing depth for TRB was about 40,000-50,000 T-cell genomes per sample. TRB libraries were pooled and sequenced on an Illumina MiSeq using a v3 150-cycle kit. As for the original processing: Analysis of repertoires was carried out in R inside a reproducible Nextflow workflow spanning QC, data transformation and analysis. LymphoSeq2, an R package for AIRR-Seq data exploration, was used to implement custom analyses. A handful of samples yielding fewer than 5000 total TRB sequences were excluded, leaving 188 analyzed HIV repertoires. Among the roughly 190 retained HIV repertoires, some 57 were collected before ART initiation and approximately 130 were collected after ART initiation. Each repertoire was downsampled to 5000 TRB nucleotide sequences, and summary statistics were averaged across 100 downsampling iterations. Only TRB sequences with CDR3 regions of at least seven amino acids were retained for analysis. Diversity was measured with a Shannon entropy-derived clonality score and the Gini coefficient. In repertoire networks, the top 5000 CDR3 amino acid sequences were linked whenever an edit distance of one separated two sequences. Antigen specificity groups and MHC restriction were predicted for TRB CDR3 amino acid sequences with GLIPH2. Known CMV, EBV, HIV or tissue antigen associations were flagged by matching CDR3 amino acid sequences against VDJdb and McPAS-TCR. Pre-ART, post-ART and control groups were compared with Wilcoxon signed-rank tests and Holm-Bonferroni correction. Not all clones reach the TCRdb copy of this immuneACCESS table, which keeps in-frame sequences only. Checked studies attribute under half of the gap to unresolved V genes and leave the rest unexplained. V, J and clone size reflect that table, while D and trimming were determined from the DNA. Present in this sample are fewer than 20,000 clones, 70% to 80% of which were seen just once. 8% of the sample comes from the top ten.

Taken from cysteine to phenylalanine, the CDR3 has 15 residues. The only DNA kept is the CDR3, 45 bases in frame from the first base. A distance of 13 bases separates the germline ends of V and J, which lose 1 base and 3 bases respectively. Participants were included only if at least one PBMC sample before ART initiation and at least two post-ART samples were available. Treatment was received in the United States of America by all participants with HIV. Before DNA extraction, cryopreserved samples of about 1-11 million PBMC were thawed and then washed. At the time of the earliest PBMC sample, participants with HIV were aged between roughly 23 and 60 years. Each participant contributed PBMC samples from 1-4 timepoints before ART initiation and 2-8 timepoints after ART initiation, with a median of 7 samples. Serial HIV viral load, CD4+ T-cell count, ART history and demographic data were obtained for every participant. Genomic DNA was extracted from unsorted PBMC with a Qiagen kit on a QIAcube, with processing performed in batches of 12 samples.

Turning to this clone: Its cognate antigen has yet to be identified. One base away there is no much larger clone; base qualities are not given.

The chain links TRBV23-1 with TRBJ2-7, and perhaps TRBD2 as D gene, on 5 matching bases. TRBV23-1 is annotated as an ORF whose role is uncertain. The clonotype was recovered from a man younger than 45 with HIV. The material was unsorted PBMCs, obtained at the start of antiretroviral therapy. The nucleotide sequence is given as TGCGCCAGCAGTCAATTGCGGACGGGAATCTACGAGCAGTACTTC. Its protein reads: CASSQLRTGIYEQYF.